These 11 T cell receptor beta chains originate from one sample sequenced in a study of OX40 agonist ivuxolimab in advanced cancers. Assay used: immunoSEQ multiplex PCR; TCRdb lists only in-frame clones, some missing. The data contain about 80,000 clones, roughly four fifths of them singletons. The source was CD4+ or CD8+ T cells sorted from blood, collected in a trial of the OX40 agonist ivuxolimab. These receptors all come from an adult with an advanced solid tumor such as melanoma, head and neck, liver or kidney cancer.

This clone was counted once. CDR3: CASSSVWTAANYGYTF. The DNA for the CDR3 is TGTGCCAGTAGTAGCGTATGGACAGCCGCTAACTATGGCTACACCTTC. This sequence joins TRBV19 and TRBJ1-2; possible D gene TRBD1, 6 bases. Germline CDR1 is LNHDA and CDR2 is SQIVND (reference sequence). The CDR3 extends over 16 amino acids. Trimming left V 4 bases short and J 0 bases short, with 15 bases between.

This sequence joins TRBV18 and TRBJ1-1; no reliable D call. Germline lookup yields CDR1 KGHSH and CDR2 LQKENI. V was shortened by 4 bases and J by 7 bases, with 13 bases between the two germline ends. The CDR3 extends over 13 amino acids. This CDR3 reads CASSLSDVFEAFF. The DNA of the CDR3 is TGTGCCAGCTCACTTTCAGACGTATTTGAAGCTTTCTTT.

The genes are TRBV18 and TRBJ2-7, with D unclear. Trimming pared 1 base from V and 2 bases from J, leaving 6 bases between. Looked up from germline, CDR1 is KGHSH and CDR2 is LQKENI. The CDR3 is 13 residues long. In DNA form, the CDR3 reads TGTGCCAGCTCACCACAGGGCACCTACGAGCAGTACGTC. This codes for CASSPQGTYEQYV.

The J gene is TRBJ2-3, the V gene TRBV5-4; D might be TRBD1 (6 bases). Germline CDR1 SGHNT, CDR2 YYREEE (reference sequence). Trimming removed 6 bases from V and 2 bases from J, with 16 bases in between. There are 15 residues in the CDR3. The CDR3 DNA is TGTGCCAGCACACCAGGGGCTCCTCCCACAGATACGCAGTATTTT. This translates into CASTPGAPPTDTQYF.

The V gene is TRBV27, the J gene TRBJ2-1; D is possibly TRBD1 (6 bases). Germline V gives CDR1 MNHEY, CDR2 SMNVEV (reference sequence). There are 13 residues in the CDR3. Trimming took 8 bases from V and 9 from J, leaving 17 bases between them. For the CDR3, the DNA is TGTGCCAGCGCTTGGGGCGCAGGGGCTGAGCAGTTCTTC. This sequence encodes CASAWGAGAEQFF.

The rearrangement uses TRBV5-1 and TRBJ2-1; 9 positions match TRBD1. This CDR3 region has 15 residues. Losses at the gene ends were 0 bases for V and 4 bases for J; bases not matched to a gene: 2. The germline V gene encodes CDR1 SGHRS and CDR2 YFSETQ. The chain's CDR3 is CASSLEGQGYNEQFF. CDR3 nucleotides: TGCGCCAGCAGCTTGGAGGGACAGGGTTACAATGAGCAGTTCTTC.

The rearrangement links TRBV2 to TRBJ2-1; perhaps D is TRBD1 or TRBD2 (5 bases each). The CDR3 contains 15 residues. The germline V gene has CDR1 SNHLY and CDR2 FYNNEI. V dropped 7 bases and J dropped 4 bases, with 17 bases sitting between them. CDR3 nucleotide sequence: TGTGCCAGCAATTTTTGGGGGTCGAGTTACAATGAGCAGTTCTTC. It codes for CASNFWGSSYNEQFF.

The chain couples TRBV5-8 to TRBJ2-3; D not certain. The V end was cut by 7 bases, the J end by 4 bases, with 10 bases between. The CDR3 has 12 residues. Germline V gives CDR1 SGHTS, CDR2 YDEGEE. Written as DNA, the CDR3 is TGTGCCAGCTCGCCGAGGCCAGATACGCAGTATTTT. Amino acid sequence: CASSPRPDTQYF.

The rearrangement joins TRBV15 to TRBJ1-3; no clear D gene. CDR1 is LNHNV, CDR2 YYDKDF, per germline (reference sequence). The V end lost 4 bases, the J end lost 0 bases, and 7 bases lay between the germline ends. There are 14 residues in the CDR3. The CDR3 protein is CATSNTYSGNTIYF. The CDR3 bases are TGTGCCACCAGCAACACCTACTCTGGAAACACCATATATTTT.

The chain employs TRBV7-9 and TRBJ2-2; tentative D call: TRBD1 (5 bases). Trimming took 5 bases from V and 0 from J, leaving 13 bases between them. The V gene's germline CDR1 is SEHNR and CDR2 FQNEAQ (reference sequence). The length of the CDR3 is 16 residues. The CDR3 nucleotides read TGTGCCAGCAGCCCATGGGGCAGCTCGAACACCGGGGAGCTGTTTTTT. It specifies CASSPWGSSNTGELFF.

The chain couples TRBV5-1 to TRBJ2-6; D gene ambiguous. The CDR3 is 14 residues long. The germline V gene has CDR1 SGHRS and CDR2 YFSETQ. The V end was cut by 1 base, the J end by 0 bases, with 2 bases between. The CDR3 here is CASSLSSGANVLTF. The CDR3 region has the DNA TGCGCCAGCAGCTTGTCCTCTGGGGCCAACGTCCTGACTTTC.